This T cell receptor beta chain was identified in a study of T cells in tuberculosis. Study overall: CD1B tetramers identified T cells specific for mycobacterial lipid GMM.

Sequencing was performed with immunoSEQ multiplex PCR; in TCRdb, only in-frame clones are kept and a portion is missing. The sample lists 70,000 to 95,000 clones, around 90% occurring once. Cells were sorted from thawed PBMC rested overnight and stained with GMM-loaded CD1B tetramer, viability dye and anti-CD3. CD1B tetramers were loaded with Rhodococcus equi-derived C32 glucose monomycolate. PBMC for tetramer sorting were first depleted of CD14-expressing monocytes. Tetramer-negative cells, 90,000 to 100,000 per donor, were also sorted. The sequenced sample consisted of CD1b-GMM tetramer-negative cells sorted from PBMCs. This clonotype was sampled from an adult woman with latent tuberculosis.

The CDR3 DNA reads as TGTGCCAGCAGTGATTCTGACAGGGTTATATTTACTGAAGCTTTCTTT. Amino acids: CASSDSDRVIFTEAFF. V and J are TRBV25-1 and TRBJ1-1; 7 positions match TRBD1. Germline-derived CDR1 and CDR2 are MGHDK and SYGVNS. The CDR3 contains 16 residues. Trimming took 3 bases from V and 5 from J; bases not matched to a gene: 12.